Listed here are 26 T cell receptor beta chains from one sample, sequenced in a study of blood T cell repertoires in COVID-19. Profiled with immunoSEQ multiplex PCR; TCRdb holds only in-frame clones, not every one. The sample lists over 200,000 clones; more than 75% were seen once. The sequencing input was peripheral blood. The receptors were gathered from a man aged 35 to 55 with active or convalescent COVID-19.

CDR3 DNA: TGTGCCAGCAGTTACGCCTGGCAGGGAAATTCACCCCTCCACTTT. This translates into CASSYAWQGNSPLHF. V usage is TRBV6-5 and J usage is TRBJ1-6; the D gene is possibly TRBD1 (5 bases). CDR1 is MNHEY, CDR2 SVGAGI, per germline. This CDR3 is 15 amino acids long. The V end lost 2 bases, the J end lost 7 bases, and 12 bases lay between the germline ends.

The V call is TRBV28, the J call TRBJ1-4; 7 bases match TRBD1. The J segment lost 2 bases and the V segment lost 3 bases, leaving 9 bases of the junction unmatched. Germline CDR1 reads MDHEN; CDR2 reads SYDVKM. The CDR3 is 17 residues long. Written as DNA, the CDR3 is TGTGCCAGCAGTTTTCCCGACAGGGACCCCACTAATGAAAAACTGTTTTTT. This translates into CASSFPDRDPTNEKLFF.

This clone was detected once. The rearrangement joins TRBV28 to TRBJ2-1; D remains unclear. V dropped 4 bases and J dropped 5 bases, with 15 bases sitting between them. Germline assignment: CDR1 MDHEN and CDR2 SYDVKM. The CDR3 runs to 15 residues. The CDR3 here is CASSYSPRRNNEQFF. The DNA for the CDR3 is TGTGCCAGCAGTTACTCCCCTCGAAGAAACAATGAGCAGTTCTTC.

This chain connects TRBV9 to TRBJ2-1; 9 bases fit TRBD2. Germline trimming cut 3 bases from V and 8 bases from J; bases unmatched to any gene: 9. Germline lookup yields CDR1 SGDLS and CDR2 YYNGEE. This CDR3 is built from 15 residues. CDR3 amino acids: CASSATGTSFDEQFF. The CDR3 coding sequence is TGTGCCAGCAGCGCCACCGGGACTAGCTTCGATGAGCAGTTCTTC.

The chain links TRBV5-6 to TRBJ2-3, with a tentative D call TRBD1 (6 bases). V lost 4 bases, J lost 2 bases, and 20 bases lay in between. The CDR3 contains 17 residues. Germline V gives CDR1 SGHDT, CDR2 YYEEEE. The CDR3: CASSHWGLRLVTDTQYF. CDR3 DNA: TGTGCCAGCAGCCACTGGGGGCTGCGGCTTGTCACAGATACGCAGTATTTT.

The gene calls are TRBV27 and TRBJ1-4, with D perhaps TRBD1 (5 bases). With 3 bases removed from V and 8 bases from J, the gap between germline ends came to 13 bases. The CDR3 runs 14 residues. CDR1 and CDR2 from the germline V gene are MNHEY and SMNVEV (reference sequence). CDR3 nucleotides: TGTGCCAGCAGTTTGGGTAGGGGAATAGAAAAACTGTTTTTT. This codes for CASSLGRGIEKLFF.

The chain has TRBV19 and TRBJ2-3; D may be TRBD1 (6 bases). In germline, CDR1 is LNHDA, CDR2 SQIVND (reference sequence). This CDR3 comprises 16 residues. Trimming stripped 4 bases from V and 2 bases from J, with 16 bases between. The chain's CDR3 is CASSNNTGKNTDTQYF. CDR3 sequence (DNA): TGTGCCAGTAGTAACAATACAGGGAAGAACACAGATACGCAGTATTTT.

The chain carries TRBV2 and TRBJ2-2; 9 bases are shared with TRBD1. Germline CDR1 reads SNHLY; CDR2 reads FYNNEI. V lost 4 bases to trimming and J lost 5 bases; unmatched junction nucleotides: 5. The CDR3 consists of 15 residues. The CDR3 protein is CASSGTGVETGELFF. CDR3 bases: TGTGCCAGCAGTGGGACAGGGGTGGAGACCGGGGAGCTGTTTTTT. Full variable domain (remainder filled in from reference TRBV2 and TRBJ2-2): EPEVTQTPSHQVTQMGQEVILRCVPISNHLYFYWYRQILGQKVEFLVSFYNNEISEKSEIFDDQFSVERPDGSNFTLKIRSTKLEDSAMYFCASSGTGVETGELFFGEGSRLTVL.

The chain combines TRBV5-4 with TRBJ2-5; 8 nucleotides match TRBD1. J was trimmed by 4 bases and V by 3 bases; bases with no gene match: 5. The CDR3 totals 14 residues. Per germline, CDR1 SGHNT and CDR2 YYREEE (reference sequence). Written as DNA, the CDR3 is TGTGCCAGCAGCTCAACAGGGGGACGAGAGACCCAGTACTTC. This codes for CASSSTGGRETQYF. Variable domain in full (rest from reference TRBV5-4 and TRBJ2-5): ETGVTQSPTHLIKTRGQQVTLRCSSQSGHNTVSWYQQALGQGPQFIFQYYREEENGRGNFPPRFSGLQFPNYSSELNVNALELDDSALYLCASSSTGGRETQYFGPGTRLLVL.

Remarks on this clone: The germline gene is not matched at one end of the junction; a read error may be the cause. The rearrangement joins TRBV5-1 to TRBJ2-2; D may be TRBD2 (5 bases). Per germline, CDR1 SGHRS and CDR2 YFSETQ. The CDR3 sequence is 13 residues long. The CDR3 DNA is TGCGCCAGCAGTTTGGAGCGGACCGGGGAGCTGTTTTTT. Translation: CASSLERTGELFF.

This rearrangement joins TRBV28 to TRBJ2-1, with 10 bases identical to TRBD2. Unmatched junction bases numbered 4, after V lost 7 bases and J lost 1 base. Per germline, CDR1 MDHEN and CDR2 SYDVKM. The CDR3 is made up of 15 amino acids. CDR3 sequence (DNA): TGTGCCAGCACCGAAGCGGGGGGGTCCTACAATGAGCAGTTCTTC. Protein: CASTEAGGSYNEQFF.

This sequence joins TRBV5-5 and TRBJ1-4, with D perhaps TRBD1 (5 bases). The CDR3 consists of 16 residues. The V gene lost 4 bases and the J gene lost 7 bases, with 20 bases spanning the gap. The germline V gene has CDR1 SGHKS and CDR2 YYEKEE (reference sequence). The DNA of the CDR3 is TGTGCCAGCAGCCCACCTAGCGGGGGAGGAGCTGAAAAACTGTTTTTT. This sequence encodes CASSPPSGGGAEKLFF.

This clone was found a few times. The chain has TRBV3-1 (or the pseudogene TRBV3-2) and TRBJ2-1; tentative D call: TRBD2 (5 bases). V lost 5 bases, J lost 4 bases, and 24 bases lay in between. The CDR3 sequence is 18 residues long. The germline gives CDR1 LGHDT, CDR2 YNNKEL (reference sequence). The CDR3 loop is CASSDEGAGDLMYNEQFF. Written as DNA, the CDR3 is TGTGCCAGCAGCGACGAGGGTGCAGGAGACCTTATGTACAATGAGCAGTTCTTC.

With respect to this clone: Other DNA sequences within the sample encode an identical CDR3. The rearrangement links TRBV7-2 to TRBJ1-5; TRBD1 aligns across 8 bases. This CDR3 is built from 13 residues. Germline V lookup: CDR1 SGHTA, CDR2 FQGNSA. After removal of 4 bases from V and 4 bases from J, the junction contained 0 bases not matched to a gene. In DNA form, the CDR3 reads TGTGCCAGCAGCTACAGGGGGAATCAGCCCCAGCATTTT. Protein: CASSYRGNQPQHF.

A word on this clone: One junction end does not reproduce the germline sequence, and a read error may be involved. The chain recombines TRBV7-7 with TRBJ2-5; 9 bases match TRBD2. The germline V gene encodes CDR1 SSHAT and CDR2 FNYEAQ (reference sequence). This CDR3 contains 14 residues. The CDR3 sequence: CASSLNLAGETQYF. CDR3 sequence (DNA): TGTGCTAGCAGCTTAAACCTAGCGGGGGAGACCCAGTACTTC.

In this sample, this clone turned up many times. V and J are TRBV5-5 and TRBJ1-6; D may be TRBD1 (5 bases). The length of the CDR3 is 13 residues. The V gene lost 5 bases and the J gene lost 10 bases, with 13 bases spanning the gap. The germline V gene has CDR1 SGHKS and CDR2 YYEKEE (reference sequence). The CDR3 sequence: CASSFGGGSPLHF. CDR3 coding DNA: TGTGCCAGCAGTTTTGGGGGAGGGTCACCCCTCCACTTT. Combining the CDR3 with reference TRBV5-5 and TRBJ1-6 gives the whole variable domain DAGVTQSPTHLIKTRGQQVTLRCSPISGHKSVSWYQQVLGQGPQFIFQYYEKEERGRGNFPDRFSARQFPNYSSELNVNALLLGDSALYLCASSFGGGSPLHFGNGTRLTVT.

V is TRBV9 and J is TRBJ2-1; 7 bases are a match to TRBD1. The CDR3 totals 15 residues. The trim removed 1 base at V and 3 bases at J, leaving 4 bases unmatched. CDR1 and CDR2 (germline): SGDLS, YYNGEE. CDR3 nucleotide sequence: TGTGCCAGCAGCGTACGAGGGGGCGACTACAATGAGCAGTTCTTC. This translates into CASSVRGGDYNEQFF.

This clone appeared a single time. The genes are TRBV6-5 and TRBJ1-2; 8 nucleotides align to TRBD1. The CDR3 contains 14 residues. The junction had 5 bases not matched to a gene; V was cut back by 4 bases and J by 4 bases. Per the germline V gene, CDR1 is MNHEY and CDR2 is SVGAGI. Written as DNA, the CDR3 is TGTGCCAGCAGTTCGGGACAGGACTTCTATGGCTACACCTTC. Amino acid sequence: CASSSGQDFYGYTF.

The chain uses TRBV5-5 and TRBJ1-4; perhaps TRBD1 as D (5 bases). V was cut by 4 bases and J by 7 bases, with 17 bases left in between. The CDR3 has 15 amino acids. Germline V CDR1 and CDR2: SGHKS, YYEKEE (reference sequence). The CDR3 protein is CASSAVDSYTEKLFF. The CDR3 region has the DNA TGTGCCAGCAGCGCCGTCGACAGTTATACTGAAAAACTGTTTTTT. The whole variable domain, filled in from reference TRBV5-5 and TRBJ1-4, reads DAGVTQSPTHLIKTRGQQVTLRCSPISGHKSVSWYQQVLGQGPQFIFQYYEKEERGRGNFPDRFSARQFPNYSSELNVNALLLGDSALYLCASSAVDSYTEKLFFGSGTQLSVL.

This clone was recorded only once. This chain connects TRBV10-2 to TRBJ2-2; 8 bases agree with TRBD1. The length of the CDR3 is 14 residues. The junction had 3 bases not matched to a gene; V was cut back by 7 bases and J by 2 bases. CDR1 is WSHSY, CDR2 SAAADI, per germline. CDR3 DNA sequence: TGCGCCAGCATCGGACAGGGAAACACCGGGGAGCTGTTTTTT. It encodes CASIGQGNTGELFF.

The CDR3 sequence: CASRETGGHPSTDTQYF. As DNA, the CDR3 is TGTGCCAGCAGAGAGACAGGGGGGCACCCTAGCACAGATACGCAGTATTTT. The rearrangement uses TRBV3-1 (or the pseudogene TRBV3-2) and TRBJ2-3; 9 positions match TRBD1. Losses at the gene ends were 6 bases for V and 0 bases for J; bases not matched to a gene: 10. The CDR3 is 17 residues long. From germline, CDR1 is LGHDT and CDR2 YNNKEL (reference sequence).

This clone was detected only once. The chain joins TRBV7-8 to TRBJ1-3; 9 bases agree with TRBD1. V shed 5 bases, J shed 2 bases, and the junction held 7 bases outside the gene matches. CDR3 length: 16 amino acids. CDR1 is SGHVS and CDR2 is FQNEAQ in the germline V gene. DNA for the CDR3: TGTGCCAGCAGCCCGTACAGGGGGCAAACTGGAAACACCATATATTTT. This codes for CASSPYRGQTGNTIYF.

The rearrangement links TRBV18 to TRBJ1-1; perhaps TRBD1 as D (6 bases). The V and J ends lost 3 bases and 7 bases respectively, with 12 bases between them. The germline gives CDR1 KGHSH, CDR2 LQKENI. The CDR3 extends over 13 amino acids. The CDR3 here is CASSPQGQIEAFF. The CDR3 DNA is TGTGCCAGCTCACCCCAAGGACAGATTGAAGCTTTCTTT.

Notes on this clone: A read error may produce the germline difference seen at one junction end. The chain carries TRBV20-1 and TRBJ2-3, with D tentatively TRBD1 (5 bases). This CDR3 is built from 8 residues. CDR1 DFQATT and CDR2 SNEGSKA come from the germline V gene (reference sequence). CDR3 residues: CSVEGVRF. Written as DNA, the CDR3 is TGCAGTGTTGAAGGGGTCCGATTT.

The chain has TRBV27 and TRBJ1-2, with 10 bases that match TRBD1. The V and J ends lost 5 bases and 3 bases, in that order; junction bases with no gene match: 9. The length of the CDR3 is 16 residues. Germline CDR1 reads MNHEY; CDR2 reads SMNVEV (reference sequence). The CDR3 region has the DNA TGTGCCAGCAGTCGGACAGGGGGGCCGGCATACTATGGCTACACCTTC. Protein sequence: CASSRTGGPAYYGYTF.

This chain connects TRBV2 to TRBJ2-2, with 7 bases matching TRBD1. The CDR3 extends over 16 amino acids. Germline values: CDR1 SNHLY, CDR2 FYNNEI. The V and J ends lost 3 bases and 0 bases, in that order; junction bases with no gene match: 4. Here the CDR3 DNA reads TGTGCCAGCAGTGATGGACAGGCCGCGAACACCGGGGAGCTGTTTTTT. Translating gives CASSDGQAANTGELFF.